The clone carrying this T cell receptor beta chain was observed many times. V lost 3 bases and J 2 bases, leaving 13 bases between the germline ends. The CDR3 has 15 residues. Germline V gives CDR1 MNHEY, CDR2 SVGAGI. The source of the sample is a study of neurological immune-mediated disorders. TCRdb reanalysed the 5' RACE reads using MiXCR and keeps one entry per CDR3 protein. This sample has 90,000 to 150,000 distinct CDR3 sequences, with roughly 3.1% found just once. Sequenced sample: PBMCs. The receptor comes from a woman aged 25 to 39 with multiple sclerosis. The chain recombines TRBV6-5 with TRBJ2-5; TRBD1 or TRBD2 may be the D gene (6 bases each). For the CDR3, the DNA is TGTGCCAGCAGTTATGCGGGACAAGGGCAAGAGACCCAGTACTTC. It specifies CASSYAGQGQETQYF.